The 9 T cell receptor beta chains below were found in one sample sequenced in a study of T cell responses to AZD1222 COVID-19 vaccine. Data came from immunoSEQ multiplex PCR; TCRdb stores just in-frame clones and leaves some out. The sample has about 180,000 clones, around 88% seen once; the top ten hold under 14%. Material: peripheral blood, obtained 28 days after the second AZD1222 dose. The receptors derive from an adult who received the AZD1222 COVID-19 vaccine.

This chain connects TRBV7-3 to TRBJ2-3; 7 nucleotides match TRBD1. The CDR3 totals 15 residues. CDR1 and CDR2 (germline): SGHTA, FQGTGA. The V and J ends lost 4 bases and 5 bases, in that order; junction bases with no gene match: 9. CDR3 region: CASSSRDSQGDTQYF. The CDR3 DNA follows: TGTGCCAGCAGCTCCCGGGACAGTCAGGGAGATACGCAGTATTTT.

In the case of this clone: One junction end does not reproduce the germline sequence, and a read error may be involved. This chain uses TRBV6-2 or TRBV6-3 with TRBJ2-4; TRBD2 might be the D (6 bases). Germline-derived CDR1 and CDR2 are MNHEY and SVGEGT. The CDR3 is made up of 16 amino acids. The CDR3 nucleotides are TGTGCCAGCAGTGACTCAGGGACTCTAGCCAAAAACATTCAGTACTTC. Residues: CASSDSGTLAKNIQYF.

The chain uses TRBV7-8 and TRBJ1-2; TRBD1 might be the D (6 bases). This CDR3 spans 13 amino acids. Trimming shortened V by 5 bases and J by 3 bases, and 10 bases separated the two germline ends. Germline CDR1 is SGHVS and CDR2 is FQNEAQ. The CDR3 reads CASSRPGDYGYTF. CDR3 nucleotides: TGTGCCAGCAGCCGCCCAGGGGACTATGGCTACACCTTC. Looking up the rest from reference TRBV7-8 and TRBJ1-2 gives the full variable domain: GAGVSQSPRYKVAKRGQDVALRCDPISGHVSLFWYQQALGQGPEFLTYFQNEAQLDKSGLPSDRFFAERPEGSVSTLKIQRTQQEDSAVYLCASSRPGDYGYTFGSGTRLTVV.

This chain links TRBV14 with TRBJ1-2, with 7 positions matching TRBD1. V gave up 4 bases and J gave up 4 bases; unmatched junction bases: 9. Germline CDR1 is SGHDN and CDR2 is FVKESK. There are 15 residues in the CDR3. The DNA of the CDR3 is TGTGCCAGCAGCCGCGTCCGGGACAGCCCCTATGGCTACACCTTC. The encoded protein is CASSRVRDSPYGYTF.

This clone was seen only once. The chain carries TRBV14 and TRBJ2-3; 13 positions agree with TRBD2. With V trimmed by 4 bases and J by 0 bases, 10 bases remained unmatched. This CDR3 is 19 amino acids long. Germline V gene lookup returns CDR1 SGHDN and CDR2 FVKESK. In DNA form, the CDR3 reads TGTGCCAGCAGCCCTAGGACTAGCGGGGGTCGCTCTAGCACAGATACGCAGTATTTT. The encoded protein is CASSPRTSGGRSSTDTQYF.

The J gene is TRBJ2-7, the V gene TRBV3-1 (or the pseudogene TRBV3-2); D is unclear. V dropped 1 base and J dropped 3 bases, with 7 bases sitting between them. Germline CDR1 is LGHDT and CDR2 is YNNKEL (reference sequence). The CDR3 covers 13 residues. The CDR3 DNA reads TGTGCCAGCAGCCAAGTCCAACACTACGAGCAGTACTTC. It is translated as CASSQVQHYEQYF.

This rearrangement joins TRBV11-3 to TRBJ2-7; 9 bases line up with TRBD1. This CDR3 has 11 residues. Germline V gene lookup returns CDR1 SGHNT and CDR2 YENEEA. In nucleotides, the CDR3 is TGTCAGACAGGGGGGACCTACGAGCAGTACTTC. It codes for CQTGGTYEQYF.

The count of this clone is one. V gene TRBV9 combines with J gene TRBJ2-1; TRBD1 matches 10 bases. The germline V gene encodes CDR1 SGDLS and CDR2 YYNGEE. The CDR3 spans 14 residues. V gave up 1 base and J gave up 6 bases; unmatched junction bases: 1. CDR3 sequence reads: CASSVRQGANEQFF. As DNA, the CDR3 is TGTGCCAGCAGCGTAAGACAGGGGGCCAATGAGCAGTTCTTC.

This chain joins TRBV7-9 and TRBJ1-5; 7 positions agree with TRBD1. Trimming removed 5 bases from V and 4 bases from J; junction bases left unmatched: 8. The CDR3 covers 15 residues. Germline lookup yields CDR1 SEHNR and CDR2 FQNEAQ (reference sequence). As DNA, the CDR3 is TGTGCCAGCAGCAAAACAGGGGATCGGAATCAGCCCCAGCATTTT. The encoded protein is CASSKTGDRNQPQHF.